Listed here are 5 T cell receptor beta chains from one sample, sequenced in a study of T cells in Graves' hyperthyroidism and ophthalmopathy. Amplification of TCR beta CDR3 regions was performed using RNA transcripts as template. First-round RT-PCR with HTBI primers amplified the TCR CDR3 region. In TCRdb, the multiplex PCR reads were re-called with MiXCR into one record per CDR3 protein. The sample has 530,000 or so distinct CDR3 sequences, around 22% seen once. Sequencing was done on a sample of blood. These receptors were obtained from a woman aged 25 to 45 with Graves' ophthalmopathy.

This clonotype was recorded only once. The gene calls are TRBV19 and TRBJ1-2; 7 positions agree with TRBD1. The CDR3 is made up of 16 amino acids. V was clipped by 4 bases and J by 3 bases; unmatched bases: 11. Germline CDR1 LNHDA, CDR2 SQIVND (reference sequence). CDR3 DNA: TGTGCCAGTAGTACGACAGGGACCGGGGATTACTATGGCTACACCTTC. Residues: CASSTTGTGDYYGYTF.

The rearrangement links TRBV10-3 to TRBJ2-7, with no clear D. Deletions cut 2 bases from V and 2 bases from J, with 10 bases between. Germline lookup yields CDR1 ENHRY and CDR2 SYGVKD. The CDR3 covers 14 residues. The chain's CDR3 is CAISETLFPYEQYF. Here the CDR3 DNA reads TGTGCCATCAGTGAGACACTTTTCCCCTACGAGCAGTACTTC.

This clonotype was detected ten times or more. The chain joins TRBV15 to TRBJ2-6, with 7 bases fitting TRBD1. Germline assignment: CDR1 LNHNV and CDR2 YYDKDF (reference sequence). The trim removed 1 base at V and 0 bases at J, leaving 6 bases unmatched. The CDR3 length is 18 residues. The CDR3 is CATSRVGQAFSGANVLTF. The CDR3 DNA is TGTGCCACCAGCAGAGTAGGACAGGCCTTCTCTGGGGCCAACGTCCTGACTTTC.

The sample holds many counts of this clonotype. The chain employs TRBV29-1 and TRBJ2-2; perhaps TRBD1 as D (5 bases). Trimming removed 4 bases from V and 0 bases from J, with 6 bases in between. Per the germline V gene, CDR1 is SQVTM and CDR2 is ANQGSEA. The CDR3 runs 13 residues. The DNA for the CDR3 is TGCAGCGTTGCGACAGCGAACACCGGGGAGCTGTTTTTT. Translating gives CSVATANTGELFF.

This clonotype was counted at least ten times. The genes are TRBV6-1 and TRBJ1-2; TRBD1 aligns across 10 bases. The CDR3 spans 15 residues. Germline assignment: CDR1 MNHNS and CDR2 SASEGT. V lost 6 bases and J lost 2; bases outside the gene matches: 6. CDR3 loop: CASSEPGQGNYGYTF. CDR3 nucleotides: TGTGCCAGCAGCGAACCGGGACAGGGGAACTATGGCTACACCTTC.